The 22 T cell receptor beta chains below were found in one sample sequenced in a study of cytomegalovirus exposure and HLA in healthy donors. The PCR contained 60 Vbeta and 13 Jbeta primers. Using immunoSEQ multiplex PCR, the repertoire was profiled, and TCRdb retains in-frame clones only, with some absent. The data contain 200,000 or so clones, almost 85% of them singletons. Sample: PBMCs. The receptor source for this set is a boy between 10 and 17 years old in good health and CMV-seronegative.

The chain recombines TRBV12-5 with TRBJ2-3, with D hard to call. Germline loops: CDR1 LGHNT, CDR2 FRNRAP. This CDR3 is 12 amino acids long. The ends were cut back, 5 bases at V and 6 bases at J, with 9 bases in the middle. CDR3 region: CASGQFGDTQYF. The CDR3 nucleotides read TGTGCTAGTGGTCAATTCGGGGATACGCAGTATTTT. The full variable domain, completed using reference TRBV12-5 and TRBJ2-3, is DARVTQTPRHKVTEMGQEVTMRCQPILGHNTVFWYRQTMMQGLELLAYFRNRAPLDDSGMPKDRFSAEMPDATLATLKIQPSEPRDSAVYFCASGQFGDTQYFGPGTRLTVL.

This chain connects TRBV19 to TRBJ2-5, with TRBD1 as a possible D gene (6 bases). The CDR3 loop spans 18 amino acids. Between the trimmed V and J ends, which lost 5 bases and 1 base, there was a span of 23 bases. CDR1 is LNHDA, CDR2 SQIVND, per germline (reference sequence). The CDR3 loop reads CASSPAQGAGALQETQYF. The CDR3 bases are TGTGCCAGTAGTCCCGCTCAAGGGGCAGGGGCCCTCCAAGAGACCCAGTACTTC.

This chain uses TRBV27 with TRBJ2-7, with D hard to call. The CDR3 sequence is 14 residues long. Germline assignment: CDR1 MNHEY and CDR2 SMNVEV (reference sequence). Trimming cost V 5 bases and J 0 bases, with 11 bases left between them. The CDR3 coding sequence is TGTGCCAGCAGTCGAGGTTTCTCCTCCTACGAGCAGTACTTC. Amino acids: CASSRGFSSYEQYF.

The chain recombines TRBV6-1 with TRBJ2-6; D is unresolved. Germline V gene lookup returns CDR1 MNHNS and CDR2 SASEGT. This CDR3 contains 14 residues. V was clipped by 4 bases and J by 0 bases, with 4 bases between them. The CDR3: CASSVSSGANVLTF. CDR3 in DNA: TGTGCCAGCAGTGTGAGCTCTGGGGCCAACGTCCTGACTTTC.

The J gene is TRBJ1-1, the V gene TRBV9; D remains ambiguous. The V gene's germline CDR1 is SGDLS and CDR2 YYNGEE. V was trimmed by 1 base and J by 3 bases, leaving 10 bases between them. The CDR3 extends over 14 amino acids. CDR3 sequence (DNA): TGTGCCAGCAGCGTAATCGAGGTCGACACTGAAGCTTTCTTT. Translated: CASSVIEVDTEAFF.

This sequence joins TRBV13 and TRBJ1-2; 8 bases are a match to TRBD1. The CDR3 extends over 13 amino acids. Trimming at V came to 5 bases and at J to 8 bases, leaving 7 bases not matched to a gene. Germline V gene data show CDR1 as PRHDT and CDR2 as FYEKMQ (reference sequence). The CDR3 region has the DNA TGTGCCAGCAGCAAGGGACAGGTGGGCGGCTACACCTTC. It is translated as CASSKGQVGGYTF. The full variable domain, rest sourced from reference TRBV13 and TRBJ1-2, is AAGVIQSPRHLIKEKRETATLKCYPIPRHDTVYWYQQGPGQDPQFLISFYEKMQSDKGSIPDRFSAQQFSDYHSELNMSSLELGDSALYFCASSKGQVGGYTFGSGTRLTVV.

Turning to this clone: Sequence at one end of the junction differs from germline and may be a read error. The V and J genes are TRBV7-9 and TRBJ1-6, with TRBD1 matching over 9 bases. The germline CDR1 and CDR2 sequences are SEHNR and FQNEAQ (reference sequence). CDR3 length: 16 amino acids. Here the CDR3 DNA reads TGTTCCAGCAGCTCCTGGACGAATGGACAGGGGCTACCCCTCCACTTT. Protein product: CSSSSWTNGQGLPLHF. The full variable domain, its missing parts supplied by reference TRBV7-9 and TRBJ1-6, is DTGVSQNPRHKITKRGQNVTFRCDPISEHNRLYWYRQTLGQGPEFLTYFQNEAQLEKSRLLSDRFSAERPKGSFSTLEIQRTEQGDSAMYLCSSSSWTNGQGLPLHFGNGTRLTVT.

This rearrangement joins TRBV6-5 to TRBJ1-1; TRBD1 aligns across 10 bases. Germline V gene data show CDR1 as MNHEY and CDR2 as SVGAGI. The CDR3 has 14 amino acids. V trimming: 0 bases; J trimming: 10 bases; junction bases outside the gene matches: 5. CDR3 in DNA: TGTGCCAGCAGTTACTCCGACCGGGACAGGGGAGCTTTCTTT. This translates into CASSYSDRDRGAFF.

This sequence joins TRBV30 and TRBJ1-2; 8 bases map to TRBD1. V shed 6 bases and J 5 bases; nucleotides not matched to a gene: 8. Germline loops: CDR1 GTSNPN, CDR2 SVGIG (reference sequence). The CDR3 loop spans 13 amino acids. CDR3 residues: CACEGQAIYGYTF. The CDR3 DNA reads TGTGCCTGCGAGGGACAGGCAATTTATGGCTACACCTTC.

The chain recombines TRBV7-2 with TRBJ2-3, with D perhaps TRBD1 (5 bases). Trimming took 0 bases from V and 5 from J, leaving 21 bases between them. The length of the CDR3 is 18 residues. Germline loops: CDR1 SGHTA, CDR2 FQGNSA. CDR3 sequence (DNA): TGTGCCAGCAGCTTAGCGCTACTTTTGCCAGGGCAAAAAGATACGCAGTATTTT. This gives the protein CASSLALLLPGQKDTQYF.

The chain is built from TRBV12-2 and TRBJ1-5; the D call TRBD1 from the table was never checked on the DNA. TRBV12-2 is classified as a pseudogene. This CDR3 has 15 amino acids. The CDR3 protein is CASRRTGCRNQPQHF. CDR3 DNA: TGTGCAAGTCGCAGGACAGGGTGTCGGAATCAGCCCCAGCATTTT.

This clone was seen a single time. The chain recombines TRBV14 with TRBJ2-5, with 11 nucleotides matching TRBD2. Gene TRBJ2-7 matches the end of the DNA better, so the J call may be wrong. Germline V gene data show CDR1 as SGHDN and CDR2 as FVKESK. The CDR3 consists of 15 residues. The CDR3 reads CASSRLTSGIYEQYF. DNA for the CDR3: TGTGCCAGCAGCCGTCTGACTAGCGGGATTTACGAGCAGTACTTC.

DNA for the CDR3: TGTGCCACCAGCTCCCCCTCGTGGGGGGGGCAGTTCTTC. It is translated as CATSSPSWGGQFF. This sequence joins TRBV15 and TRBJ2-1, with 7 bases aligning to TRBD2. CDR3 length: 13 residues. J was trimmed by 12 bases and V by 5 bases; bases with no gene match: 10. The V gene's germline CDR1 is LNHNV and CDR2 YYDKDF (reference sequence).

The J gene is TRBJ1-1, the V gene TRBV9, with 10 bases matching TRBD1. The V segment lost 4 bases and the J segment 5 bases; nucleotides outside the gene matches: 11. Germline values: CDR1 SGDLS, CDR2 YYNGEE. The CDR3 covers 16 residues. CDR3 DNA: TGTGCCAGCAGCCCGTTGACAGGGGGCTCACGGACTGAAGCTTTCTTT. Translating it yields CASSPLTGGSRTEAFF.

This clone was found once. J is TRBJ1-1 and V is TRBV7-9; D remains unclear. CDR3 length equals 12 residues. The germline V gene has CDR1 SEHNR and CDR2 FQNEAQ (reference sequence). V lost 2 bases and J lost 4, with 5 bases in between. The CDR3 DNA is TGTGCCAGCAGCTTATTCGGCACTGAAGCTTTCTTT. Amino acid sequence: CASSLFGTEAFF. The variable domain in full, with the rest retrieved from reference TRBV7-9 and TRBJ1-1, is DTGVSQNPRHKITKRGQNVTFRCDPISEHNRLYWYRQTLGQGPEFLTYFQNEAQLEKSRLLSDRFSAERPKGSFSTLEIQRTEQGDSAMYLCASSLFGTEAFFGQGTRLTVV.

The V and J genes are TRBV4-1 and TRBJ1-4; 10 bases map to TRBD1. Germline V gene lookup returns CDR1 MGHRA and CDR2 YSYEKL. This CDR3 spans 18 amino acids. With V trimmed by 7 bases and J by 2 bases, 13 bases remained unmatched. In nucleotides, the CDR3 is TGCGCCAGCAAATCCCCCCGGGACAGGGGTTTGACTAATGAAAAACTGTTTTTT. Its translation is CASKSPRDRGLTNEKLFF.

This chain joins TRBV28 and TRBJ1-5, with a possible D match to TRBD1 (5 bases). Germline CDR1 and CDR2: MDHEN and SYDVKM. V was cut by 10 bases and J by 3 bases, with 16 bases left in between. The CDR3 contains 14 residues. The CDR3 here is CAIGVDLLNQPQHF. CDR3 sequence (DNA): TGTGCCATAGGGGTGGACCTTCTCAATCAGCCCCAGCATTTT.

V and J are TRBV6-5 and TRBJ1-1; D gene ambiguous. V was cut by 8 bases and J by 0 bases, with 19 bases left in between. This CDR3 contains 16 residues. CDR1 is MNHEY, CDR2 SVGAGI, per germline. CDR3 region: CASRHYSGTMNTEAFF. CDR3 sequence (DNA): TGTGCCAGCCGTCACTATTCAGGAACGATGAACACTGAAGCTTTCTTT.

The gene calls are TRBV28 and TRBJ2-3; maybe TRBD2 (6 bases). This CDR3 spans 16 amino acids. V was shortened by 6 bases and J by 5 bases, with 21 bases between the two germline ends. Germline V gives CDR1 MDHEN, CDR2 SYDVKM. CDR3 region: CASSPDWWEVIDTQYF. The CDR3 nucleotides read TGTGCCAGCAGCCCCGACTGGTGGGAGGTAATAGATACGCAGTATTTT.

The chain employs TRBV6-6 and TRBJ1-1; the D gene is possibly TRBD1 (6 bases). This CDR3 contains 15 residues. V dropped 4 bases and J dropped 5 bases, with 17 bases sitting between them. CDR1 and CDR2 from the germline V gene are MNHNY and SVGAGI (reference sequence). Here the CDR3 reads CASSSRGGGPTEAFF. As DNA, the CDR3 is TGTGCCAGCAGTTCTAGAGGGGGGGGGCCAACTGAAGCTTTCTTT.

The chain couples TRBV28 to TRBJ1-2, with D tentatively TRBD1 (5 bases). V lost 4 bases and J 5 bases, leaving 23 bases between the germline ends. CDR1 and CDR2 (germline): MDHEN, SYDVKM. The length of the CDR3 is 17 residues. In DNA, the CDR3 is TGTGCCAGCAGTTCCCCGACCGAGACAGCCGTGACGTATGGCTACACCTTC. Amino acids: CASSSPTETAVTYGYTF.

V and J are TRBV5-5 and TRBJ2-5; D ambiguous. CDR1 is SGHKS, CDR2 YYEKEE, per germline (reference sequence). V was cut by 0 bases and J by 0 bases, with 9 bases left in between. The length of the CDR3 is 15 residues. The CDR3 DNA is TGTGCCAGCAGCTTGGGTACAGCCAACCAAGAGACCCAGTACTTC. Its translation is CASSLGTANQETQYF.